A single count supports the clone carrying this TCR beta chain. The data stem from a study of T cell changes during pregnancy in multiple sclerosis. Sequencing was performed with immunoSEQ multiplex PCR; in TCRdb, only in-frame clones are kept and a portion is missing. The data contain approximately 70,000 clones, roughly nine tenths of them seen just once; the ten biggest clones take up roughly 1.7%. The trim removed 7 bases at V and 1 base at J, leaving 9 bases unmatched. CDR3 size: 16 residues. Germline CDR1 is SGHRS and CDR2 is YFSETQ. V and J are TRBV5-1 and TRBJ2-2; 8 nucleotides line up with TRBD2. This specimen consisted of peripheral blood, obtained in the first trimester of pregnancy. The receptor's source is a female donor in good health, enrolled as a control in a pregnancy study. The CDR3 DNA is TGCGCCAGCCAAACAGCGGGAGTCGGGAACACCGGGGAGCTGTTTTTT. Amino acids: CASQTAGVGNTGELFF.